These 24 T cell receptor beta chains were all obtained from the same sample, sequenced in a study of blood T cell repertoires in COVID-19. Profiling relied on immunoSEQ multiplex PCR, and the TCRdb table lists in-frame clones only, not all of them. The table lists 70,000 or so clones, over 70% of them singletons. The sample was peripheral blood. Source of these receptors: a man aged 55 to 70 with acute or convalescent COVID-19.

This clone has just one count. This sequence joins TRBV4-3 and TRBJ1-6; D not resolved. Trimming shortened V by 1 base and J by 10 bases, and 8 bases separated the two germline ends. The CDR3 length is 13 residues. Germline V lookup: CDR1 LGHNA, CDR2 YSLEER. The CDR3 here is CASSQGPGSPLHF. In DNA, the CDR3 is TGCGCCAGCAGCCAAGGTCCGGGGTCACCCCTCCACTTT.

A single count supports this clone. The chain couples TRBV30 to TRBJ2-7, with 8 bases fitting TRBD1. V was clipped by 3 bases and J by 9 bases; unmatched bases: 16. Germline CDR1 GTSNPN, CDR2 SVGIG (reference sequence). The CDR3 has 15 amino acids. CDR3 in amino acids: CAWSPGQGEYEGQYF. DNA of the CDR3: TGTGCCTGGAGCCCCGGACAGGGCGAGTACGAAGGGCAGTACTTC.

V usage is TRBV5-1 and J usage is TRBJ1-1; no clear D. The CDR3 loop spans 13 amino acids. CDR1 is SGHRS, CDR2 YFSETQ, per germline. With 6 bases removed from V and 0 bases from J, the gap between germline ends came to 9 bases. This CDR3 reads CASMREMNTEAFF. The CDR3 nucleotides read TGCGCCAGCATGAGGGAAATGAACACTGAAGCTTTCTTT.

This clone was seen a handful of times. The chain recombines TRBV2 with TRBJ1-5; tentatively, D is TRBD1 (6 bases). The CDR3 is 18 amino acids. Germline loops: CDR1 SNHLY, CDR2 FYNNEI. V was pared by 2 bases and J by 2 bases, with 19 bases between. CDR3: CASSERGRRPGGNQPQHF. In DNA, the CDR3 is TGTGCCAGCAGTGAACGGGGAAGGAGGCCAGGGGGCAATCAGCCCCAGCATTTT.

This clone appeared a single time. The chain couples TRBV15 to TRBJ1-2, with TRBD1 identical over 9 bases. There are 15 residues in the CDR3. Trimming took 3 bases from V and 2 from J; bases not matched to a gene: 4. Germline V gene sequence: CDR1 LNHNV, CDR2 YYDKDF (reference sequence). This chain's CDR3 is CATSRGQGQNYGYTF. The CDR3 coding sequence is TGTGCCACCAGCAGGGGACAGGGCCAAAACTATGGCTACACCTTC. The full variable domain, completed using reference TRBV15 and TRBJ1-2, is DAMVIQNPRYQVTQFGKPVTLSCSQTLNHNVMYWYQQKSSQAPKLLFHYYDKDFNNEADTPDNFQSRRPNTSFCFLDIRSPGLGDTAMYLCATSRGQGQNYGYTFGSGTRLTVV.

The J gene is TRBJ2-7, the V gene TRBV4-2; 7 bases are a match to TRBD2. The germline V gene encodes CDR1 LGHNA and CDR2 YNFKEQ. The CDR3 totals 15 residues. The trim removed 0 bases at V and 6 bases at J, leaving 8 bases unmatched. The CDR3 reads CASSQDPRSGGEQYF. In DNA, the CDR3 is TGTGCCAGCAGCCAAGATCCCCGGTCGGGGGGCGAGCAGTACTTC.

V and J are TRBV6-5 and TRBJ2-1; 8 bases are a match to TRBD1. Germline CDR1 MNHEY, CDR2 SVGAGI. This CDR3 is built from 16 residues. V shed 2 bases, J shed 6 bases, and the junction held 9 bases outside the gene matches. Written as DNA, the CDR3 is TGTGCCAGCAGTTACAGCCAGGGGGCTATCTCCAATGAGCAGTTCTTC. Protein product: CASSYSQGAISNEQFF.

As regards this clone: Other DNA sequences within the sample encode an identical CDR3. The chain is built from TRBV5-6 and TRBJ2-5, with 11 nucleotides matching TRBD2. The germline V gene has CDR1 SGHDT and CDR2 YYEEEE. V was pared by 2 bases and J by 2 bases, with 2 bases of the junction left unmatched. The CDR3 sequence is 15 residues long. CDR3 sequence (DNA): TGTGCCAGCAGCTTAACTAGCGGGGGACAAGAGACCCAGTACTTC. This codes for CASSLTSGGQETQYF.

DNA for the CDR3: TGTGCCAGCAGGGCCCAGACAGGAATTCAGCCCCAGCATTTT. It translates to CASRAQTGIQPQHF. The V gene is TRBV6-5, the J gene TRBJ1-5; D may be TRBD1 (6 bases). The CDR3 covers 14 residues. Germline CDR1 is MNHEY and CDR2 is SVGAGI. With 6 bases removed from V and 6 bases from J, the gap between germline ends came to 15 bases.

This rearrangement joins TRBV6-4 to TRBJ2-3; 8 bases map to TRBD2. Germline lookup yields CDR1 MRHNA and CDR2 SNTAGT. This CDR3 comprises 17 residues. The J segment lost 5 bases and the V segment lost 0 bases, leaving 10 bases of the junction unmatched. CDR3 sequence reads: CASSDSGPGGGLDTQYF. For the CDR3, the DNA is TGTGCCAGCAGTGACTCCGGCCCGGGGGGGGGCCTAGATACGCAGTATTTT.

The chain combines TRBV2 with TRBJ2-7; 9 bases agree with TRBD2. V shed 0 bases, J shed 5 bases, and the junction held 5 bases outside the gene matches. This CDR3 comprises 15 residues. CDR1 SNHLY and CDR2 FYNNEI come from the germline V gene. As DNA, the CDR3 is TGTGCCAGCAGTGAAGCGGGGACTAGCATCGACGAGCAGTACTTC. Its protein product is CASSEAGTSIDEQYF.

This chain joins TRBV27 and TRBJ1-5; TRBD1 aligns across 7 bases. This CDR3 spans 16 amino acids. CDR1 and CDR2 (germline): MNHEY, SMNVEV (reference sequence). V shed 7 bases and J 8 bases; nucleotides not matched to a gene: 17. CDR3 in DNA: TGTGCCAGCACCTCCCTGGACCGACAGGGCAAGGAGCCCCAGCATTTT. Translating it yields CASTSLDRQGKEPQHF.

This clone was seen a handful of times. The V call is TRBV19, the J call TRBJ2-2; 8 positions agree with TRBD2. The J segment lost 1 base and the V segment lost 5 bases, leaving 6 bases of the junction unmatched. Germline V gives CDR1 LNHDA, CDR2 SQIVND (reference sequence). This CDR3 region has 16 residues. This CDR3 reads CASSHSGIQNTGELFF. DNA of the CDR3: TGTGCCAGTAGTCATAGCGGGATCCAGAACACCGGGGAGCTGTTTTTT. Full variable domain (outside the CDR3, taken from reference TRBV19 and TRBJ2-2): DGGITQSPKYLFRKEGQNVTLSCEQNLNHDAMYWYRQDPGQGLRLIYYSQIVNDFQKGDIAEGYSVSREKKESFPLTVTSAQKNPTAFYLCASSHSGIQNTGELFFGEGSRLTVL.

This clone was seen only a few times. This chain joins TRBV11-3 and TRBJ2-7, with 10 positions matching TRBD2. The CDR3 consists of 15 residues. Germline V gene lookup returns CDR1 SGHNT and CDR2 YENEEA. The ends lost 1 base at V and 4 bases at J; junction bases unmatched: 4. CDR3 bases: TGTGCCAGCAGCTTAGTAAGCGGGGGGGCGTACGAGCAGTACTTC. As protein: CASSLVSGGAYEQYF.

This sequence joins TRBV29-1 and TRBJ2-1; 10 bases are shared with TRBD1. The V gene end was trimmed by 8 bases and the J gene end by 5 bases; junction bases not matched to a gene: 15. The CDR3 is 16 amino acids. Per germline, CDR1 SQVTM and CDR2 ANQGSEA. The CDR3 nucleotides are TGCAGCATCGTTCATTTCGGGACAGGGGTCAACAATGAGCAGTTCTTC. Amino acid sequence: CSIVHFGTGVNNEQFF.

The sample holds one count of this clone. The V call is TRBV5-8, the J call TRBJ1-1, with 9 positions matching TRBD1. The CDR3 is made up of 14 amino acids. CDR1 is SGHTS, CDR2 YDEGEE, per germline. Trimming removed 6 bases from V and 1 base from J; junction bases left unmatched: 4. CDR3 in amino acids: CASTDRGGNTEAFF. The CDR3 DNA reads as TGTGCCAGCACAGACAGGGGGGGGAACACTGAAGCTTTCTTT.

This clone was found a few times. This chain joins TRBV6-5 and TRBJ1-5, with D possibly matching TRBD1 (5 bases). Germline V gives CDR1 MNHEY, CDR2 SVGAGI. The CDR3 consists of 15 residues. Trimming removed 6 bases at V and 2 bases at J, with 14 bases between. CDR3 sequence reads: CASSRRQSGNQPQHF. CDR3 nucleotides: TGTGCCAGCAGCAGAAGACAGTCTGGCAATCAGCCCCAGCATTTT.

The CDR3 DNA is TGTGCCACCTCGGGACTGCAAGAGACCCAGTACTTC. Protein product: CATSGLQETQYF. The chain carries TRBV15 and TRBJ2-5; D might be TRBD2 (6 bases). The germline V and J ends were trimmed by 8 bases and 2 bases, with 9 bases remaining between them. The CDR3 loop spans 12 amino acids. The V gene's germline CDR1 is LNHNV and CDR2 YYDKDF (reference sequence).

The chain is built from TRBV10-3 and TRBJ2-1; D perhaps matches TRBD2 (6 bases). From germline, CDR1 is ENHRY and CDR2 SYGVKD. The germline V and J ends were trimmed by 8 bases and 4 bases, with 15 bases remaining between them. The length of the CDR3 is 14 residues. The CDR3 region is CAIHRGVEYNEQFF. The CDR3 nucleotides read TGTGCCATCCACCGCGGGGTGGAGTACAATGAGCAGTTCTTC.

CDR3 in amino acids: CAWSDRVGTEAFF. In DNA, the CDR3 is TGTGCCTGGAGTGACAGGGTCGGCACTGAAGCTTTCTTT. The chain recombines TRBV30 with TRBJ1-1, with D possibly TRBD1 on 6 matching bases. Germline lookup yields CDR1 GTSNPN and CDR2 SVGIG (reference sequence). V dropped 1 base and J dropped 4 bases, with 10 bases sitting between them. The CDR3 has 13 amino acids.

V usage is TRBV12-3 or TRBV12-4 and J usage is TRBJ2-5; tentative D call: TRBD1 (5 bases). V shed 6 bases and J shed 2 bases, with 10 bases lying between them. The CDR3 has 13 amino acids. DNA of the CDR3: TGTGCCAGCAGCCAAAACAGGCAAGAGACCCAGTACTTC. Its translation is CASSQNRQETQYF.

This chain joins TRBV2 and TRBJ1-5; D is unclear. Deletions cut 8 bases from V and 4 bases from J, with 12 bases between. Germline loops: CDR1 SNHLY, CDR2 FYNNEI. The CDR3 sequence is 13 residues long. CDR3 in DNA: TGTGCCAGCGGGCGGGAGAGAAATCAGCCCCAGCATTTT. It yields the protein CASGRERNQPQHF.

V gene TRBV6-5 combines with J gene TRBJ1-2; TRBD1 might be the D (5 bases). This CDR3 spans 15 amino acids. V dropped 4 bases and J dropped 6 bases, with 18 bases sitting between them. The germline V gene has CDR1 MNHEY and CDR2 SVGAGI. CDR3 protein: CASSWGSGDINGYTF. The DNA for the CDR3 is TGTGCCAGCAGTTGGGGCTCGGGGGATATCAATGGCTACACCTTC.

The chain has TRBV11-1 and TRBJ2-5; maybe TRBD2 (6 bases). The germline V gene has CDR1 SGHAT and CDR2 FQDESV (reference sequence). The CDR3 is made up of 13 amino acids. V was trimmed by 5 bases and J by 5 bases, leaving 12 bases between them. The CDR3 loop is CASSPRRAETQYF. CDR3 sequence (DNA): TGTGCCAGCAGCCCAAGGAGGGCCGAGACCCAGTACTTC.